A single sample is the source of the 6 T cell receptor beta chains below, sequenced in a study of blood T cells in healthy people across ages. A second PCR, run for roughly 6 to 11 cycles, used a sample-barcoded 5' primer plus a J-beta primer mix. MiXCR, applied by TCRdb to the 5' RACE reads, yields one record per CDR3 protein. Among some 940,000 distinct CDR3 sequences listed, 25% to 35% were seen once. These data were also filed under a second study, of T cells of mothers and their children.

Specimen: blood. These TCRs come from a woman between 40 and 55 years old in good health.

This clonotype has a handful of counts. V is TRBV7-8 and J is TRBJ2-1; a possible D gene is TRBD1 (6 bases). CDR3 length equals 15 residues. The germline V and J ends were trimmed by 5 bases and 2 bases, with 13 bases remaining between them. CDR1 is SGHVS, CDR2 FQNEAQ, per germline. The CDR3 spells CASSTGTTPYNEQFF. CDR3 coding DNA: TGTGCCAGCAGCACAGGGACAACCCCCTACAATGAGCAGTTCTTC.

Regarding this clonotype: One junction end does not reproduce the germline sequence, and a read error may be involved. J is TRBJ1-1 and V is TRBV9, with 9 nucleotides matching TRBD1. There are 15 residues in the CDR3. Germline V gene lookup returns CDR1 SGDLS and CDR2 YYNGEE. CDR3 nucleotide sequence: TGTGTCAGCAGCGAGAAACAGGGGGCGAGGACTGAAGCTTTCTTT. Translating it yields CVSSEKQGARTEAFF.

Remarks on this clonotype: This may be a read error: a much more frequent sequence differs by one nucleotide. The chain carries TRBV10-3 and TRBJ2-7, with D perhaps matching TRBD1 (5 bases). The CDR3 has 13 residues. Deletions cut 5 bases from V and 5 bases from J, with 13 bases between. CDR1 is ENHRY and CDR2 is SYGVKD in the germline V gene. The CDR3 bases are TGTGCCATCAGTTCTGGACAAAAGCACGAGCAGTACTTC. Translated: CAISSGQKHEQYF.

This clonotype was recorded many times. V gene TRBV5-1 combines with J gene TRBJ1-1; D unresolved. V lost 2 bases and J 1 base, leaving 9 bases between the germline ends. Germline V CDR1 and CDR2: SGHRS, YFSETQ. CDR3 length equals 14 residues. The CDR3: CASSFSGENTEAFF. The CDR3 region has the DNA TGCGCCAGCAGCTTCTCGGGAGAGAACACTGAAGCTTTCTTT. The full variable domain, in which reference TRBV5-1 and TRBJ1-1 provide the parts outside the CDR3, is KAGVTQTPRYLIKTRGQQVTLSCSPISGHRSVSWYQQTPGQGLQFLFEYFSETQRNKGNFPGRFSGRQFSNSRSEMNVSTLELGDSALYLCASSFSGENTEAFFGQGTRLTVV.

This clonotype has ten or more counts. This chain connects TRBV10-3 to TRBJ2-7; D not certain. The CDR3 runs to 12 residues. Germline values: CDR1 ENHRY, CDR2 SYGVKD. Between the trimmed V and J ends, which lost 6 bases and 6 bases, there was a span of 12 bases. In nucleotides, the CDR3 is TGTGCCATCAGGGGTTTAGCTGGCGAGCAGTACTTC. Protein: CAIRGLAGEQYF.

In this sample, this clonotype turned up many times. The J gene is TRBJ2-7, the V gene TRBV6-5; 8 positions agree with TRBD2. Germline V gene sequence: CDR1 MNHEY, CDR2 SVGAGI. V lost 8 bases, J lost 3 bases, and 12 bases stayed unmatched. This CDR3 is 15 amino acids long. DNA for the CDR3: TGTGCCAGCCAGTCGGGGGGGCTGGGGGACTACGAGCAGTACTTC. Translating it yields CASQSGGLGDYEQYF.